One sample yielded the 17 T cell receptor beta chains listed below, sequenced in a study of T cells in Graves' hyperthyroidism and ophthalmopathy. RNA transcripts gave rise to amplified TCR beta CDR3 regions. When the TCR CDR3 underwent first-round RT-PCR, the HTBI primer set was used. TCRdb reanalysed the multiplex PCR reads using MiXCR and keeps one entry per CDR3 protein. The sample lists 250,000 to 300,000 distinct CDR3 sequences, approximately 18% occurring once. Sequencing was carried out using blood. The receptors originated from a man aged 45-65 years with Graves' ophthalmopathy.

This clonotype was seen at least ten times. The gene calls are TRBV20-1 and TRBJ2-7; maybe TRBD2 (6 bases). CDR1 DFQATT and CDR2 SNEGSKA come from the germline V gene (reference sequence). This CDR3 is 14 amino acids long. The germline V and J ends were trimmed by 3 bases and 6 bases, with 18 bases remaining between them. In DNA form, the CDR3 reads TGCAGTGCTAGGGCGCCGGGGAGGATGGGCGAGCAGTACTTC. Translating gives CSARAPGRMGEQYF.

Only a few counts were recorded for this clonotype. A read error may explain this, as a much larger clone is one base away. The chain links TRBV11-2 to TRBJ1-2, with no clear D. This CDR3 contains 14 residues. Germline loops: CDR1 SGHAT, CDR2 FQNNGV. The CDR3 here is CASNLLQTGYGYTF. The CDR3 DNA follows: TGTGCCAGCAACTTATTACAGACGGGCTATGGCTACACCTTC.

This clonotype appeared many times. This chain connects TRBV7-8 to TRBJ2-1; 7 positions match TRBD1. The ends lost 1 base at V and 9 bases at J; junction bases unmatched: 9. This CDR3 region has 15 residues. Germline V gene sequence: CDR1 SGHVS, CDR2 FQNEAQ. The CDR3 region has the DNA TGTGCCAGCAGCTTAGACCTACAGGGGACGCGTGAGCAGTTCTTC. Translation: CASSLDLQGTREQFF. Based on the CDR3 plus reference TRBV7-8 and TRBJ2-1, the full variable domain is GAGVSQSPRYKVAKRGQDVALRCDPISGHVSLFWYQQALGQGPEFLTYFQNEAQLDKSGLPSDRFFAERPEGSVSTLKIQRTQQEDSAVYLCASSLDLQGTREQFFGPGTRLTVL.

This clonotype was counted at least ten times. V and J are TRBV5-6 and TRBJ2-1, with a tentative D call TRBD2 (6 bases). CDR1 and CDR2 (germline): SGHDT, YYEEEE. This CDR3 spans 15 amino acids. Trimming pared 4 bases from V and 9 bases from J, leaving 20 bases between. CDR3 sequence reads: CASSGDASEGGEQFF. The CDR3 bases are TGTGCCAGCAGCGGGGATGCGTCGGAGGGAGGTGAGCAGTTCTTC.

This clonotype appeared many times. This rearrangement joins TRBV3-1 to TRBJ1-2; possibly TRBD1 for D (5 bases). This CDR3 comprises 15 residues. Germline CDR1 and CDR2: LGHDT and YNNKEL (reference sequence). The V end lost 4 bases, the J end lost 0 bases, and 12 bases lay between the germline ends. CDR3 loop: CASSPGTLPNYGYTF. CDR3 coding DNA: TGTGCCAGCAGCCCTGGGACGCTTCCTAACTATGGCTACACCTTC.

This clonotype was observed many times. The chain's CDR3 is CSAIDVRGYEQYF. DNA of the CDR3: TGCAGTGCTATCGATGTACGGGGCTACGAGCAGTACTTC. This sequence joins TRBV20-1 and TRBJ2-7; perhaps TRBD2 as D (5 bases). Per the germline V gene, CDR1 is DFQATT and CDR2 is SNEGSKA (reference sequence). The germline V and J ends were trimmed by 4 bases and 3 bases, with 13 bases remaining between them. The CDR3 contains 13 residues.

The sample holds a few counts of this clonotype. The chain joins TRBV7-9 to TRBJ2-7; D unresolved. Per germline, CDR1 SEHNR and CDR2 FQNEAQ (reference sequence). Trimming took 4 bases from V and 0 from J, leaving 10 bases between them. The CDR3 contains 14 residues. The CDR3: CASSSMRSSYEQYF. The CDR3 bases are TGTGCCAGCAGCTCCATGCGAAGCTCCTACGAGCAGTACTTC.

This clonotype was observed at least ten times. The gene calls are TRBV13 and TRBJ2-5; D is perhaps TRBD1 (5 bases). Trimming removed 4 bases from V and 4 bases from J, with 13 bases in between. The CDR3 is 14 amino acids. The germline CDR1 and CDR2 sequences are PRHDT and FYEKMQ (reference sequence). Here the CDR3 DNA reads TGTGCCAGCAGCTCCCGCGGCCAGGGAGAGACCCAGTACTTC. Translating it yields CASSSRGQGETQYF.

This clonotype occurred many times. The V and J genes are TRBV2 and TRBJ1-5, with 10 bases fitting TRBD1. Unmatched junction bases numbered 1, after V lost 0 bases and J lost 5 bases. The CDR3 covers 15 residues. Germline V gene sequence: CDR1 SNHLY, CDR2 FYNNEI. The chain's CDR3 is CASSEAGQGYQPQHF. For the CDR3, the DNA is TGTGCCAGCAGTGAAGCGGGACAGGGGTATCAGCCCCAGCATTTT.

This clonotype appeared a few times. CDR3 bases: TGCGCCAGCAGCCCGGGACACCCGAACACTGAAGCTTTCTTT. Translated: CASSPGHPNTEAFF. The rearrangement uses TRBV5-1 and TRBJ1-1; D may be TRBD1 (6 bases). The V gene's germline CDR1 is SGHRS and CDR2 YFSETQ. The CDR3 is 14 amino acids. Trimming stripped 4 bases from V and 1 base from J, with 11 bases between.

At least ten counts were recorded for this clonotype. CDR3 coding DNA: TGTGCCAGCAGCCAAGTTAGATCCGGGGAGCTGTTTTTT. Translated, it gives CASSQVRSGELFF. This chain links TRBV14 with TRBJ2-2; the D is unclear. The CDR3 consists of 13 residues. CDR1 is SGHDN and CDR2 is FVKESK in the germline V gene. V lost 1 base and J lost 6, with 6 bases in between.

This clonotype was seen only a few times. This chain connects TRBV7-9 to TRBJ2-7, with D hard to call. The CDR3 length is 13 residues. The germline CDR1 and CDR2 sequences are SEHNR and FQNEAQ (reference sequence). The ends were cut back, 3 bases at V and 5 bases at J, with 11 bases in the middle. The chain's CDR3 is CASSFVPGDEQYF. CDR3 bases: TGTGCCAGCAGCTTTGTCCCCGGAGACGAGCAGTACTTC.

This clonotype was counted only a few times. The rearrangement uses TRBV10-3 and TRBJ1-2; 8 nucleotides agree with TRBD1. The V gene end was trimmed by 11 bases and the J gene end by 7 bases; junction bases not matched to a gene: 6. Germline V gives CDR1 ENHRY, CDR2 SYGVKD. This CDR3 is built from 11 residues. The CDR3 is CAGQGLSGYTF. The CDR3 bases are TGTGCCGGACAGGGTCTGTCTGGCTACACCTTC.

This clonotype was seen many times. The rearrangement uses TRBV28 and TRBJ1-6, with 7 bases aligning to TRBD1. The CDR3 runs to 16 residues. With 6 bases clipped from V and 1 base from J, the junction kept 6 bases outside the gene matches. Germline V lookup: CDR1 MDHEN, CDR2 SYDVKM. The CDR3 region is CASRPDRASYNSPLHF. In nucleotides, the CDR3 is TGTGCCAGCAGGCCAGACAGGGCATCCTATAATTCACCCCTCCACTTT.

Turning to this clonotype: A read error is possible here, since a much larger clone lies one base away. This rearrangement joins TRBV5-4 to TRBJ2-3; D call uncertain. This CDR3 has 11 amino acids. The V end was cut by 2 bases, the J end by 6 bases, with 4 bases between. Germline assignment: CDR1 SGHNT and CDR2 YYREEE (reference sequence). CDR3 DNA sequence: TGTGCCAGCAGCTTATGGGATACGCAGTATTTT. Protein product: CASSLWDTQYF.

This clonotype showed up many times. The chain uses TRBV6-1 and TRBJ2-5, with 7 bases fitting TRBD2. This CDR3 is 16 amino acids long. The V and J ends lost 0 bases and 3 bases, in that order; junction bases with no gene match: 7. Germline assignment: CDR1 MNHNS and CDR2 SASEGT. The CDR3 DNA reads TGTGCCAGCAGTGAAGCGGGCGGGAGTACCAAAGAGACCCAGTACTTC. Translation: CASSEAGGSTKETQYF.

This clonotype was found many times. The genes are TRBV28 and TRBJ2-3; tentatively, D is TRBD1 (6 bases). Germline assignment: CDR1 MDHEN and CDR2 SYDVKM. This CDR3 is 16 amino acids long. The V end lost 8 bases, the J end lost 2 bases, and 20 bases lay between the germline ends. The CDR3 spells CASRLTGPFYTDTQYF. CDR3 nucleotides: TGTGCCAGCCGCCTGACAGGACCCTTTTACACAGATACGCAGTATTTT.